Presented here are 9 T cell receptor beta chains from one specimen sequenced in a study of blood T cell repertoires in COVID-19. Profiled with immunoSEQ multiplex PCR; TCRdb holds only in-frame clones, not every one. Of fewer than 85,000 clones in the sample, around 80% are singletons; the top ten hold 18%. What was sequenced was peripheral blood. All receptors derive from a woman aged 55-75 years with acute or convalescent COVID-19.

The rearrangement links TRBV7-2 to TRBJ1-3, with D perhaps TRBD1 (5 bases). CDR1 is SGHTA and CDR2 is FQGNSA in the germline V gene. Trimming stripped 1 base from V and 2 bases from J, with 9 bases between. The CDR3 has 15 amino acids. The CDR3 protein is CASSLGAGAGNTIYF. CDR3 nucleotide sequence: TGTGCCAGCAGCTTAGGGGCGGGGGCTGGAAACACCATATATTTT.

The chain employs TRBV7-8 and TRBJ1-3, with TRBD1 as a possible D gene (6 bases). V shed 1 base and J shed 7 bases, with 14 bases lying between them. Germline V CDR1 and CDR2: SGHVS, FQNEAQ. The CDR3 runs 15 residues. CDR3 DNA sequence: TGTGCCAGCAGCTTAGGAAACAGGGATACGAACACCATATATTTT. Translating it yields CASSLGNRDTNTIYF.

This clone was seen only once. The chain employs TRBV29-1 and TRBJ2-3; D may be TRBD1 (6 bases). The V and J ends lost 7 bases and 4 bases respectively, with 18 bases between them. Germline values: CDR1 SQVTM, CDR2 ANQGSEA. The CDR3 runs to 14 residues. The CDR3 region is CSDLQGSGADTQYF. The CDR3 DNA reads TGCAGCGATCTACAGGGCTCCGGGGCAGATACGCAGTATTTT.

The chain couples TRBV28 to TRBJ1-1; 8 nucleotides match TRBD1. The CDR3 runs to 15 residues. The V segment lost 1 base and the J segment 5 bases; nucleotides outside the gene matches: 6. The germline CDR1 and CDR2 sequences are MDHEN and SYDVKM. CDR3 coding DNA: TGTGCCAGCAGTTTATCAGGGGGCGGTTGGACTGAAGCTTTCTTT. Its translation: CASSLSGGGWTEAFF.

The chain links TRBV5-1 to TRBJ1-1, with D tentatively TRBD1 (5 bases). Per germline, CDR1 SGHRS and CDR2 YFSETQ. Trimming removed 5 bases at V and 4 bases at J, with 15 bases between. The CDR3 extends over 14 amino acids. The CDR3 sequence: CASRQQASITEAFF. CDR3 nucleotide sequence: TGCGCCAGCAGACAACAGGCTAGTATCACTGAAGCTTTCTTT.

V and J are TRBV18 and TRBJ1-4; the match to TRBD1 covers 10 bases. This CDR3 contains 16 residues. Germline loops: CDR1 KGHSH, CDR2 LQKENI. Trimming cost V 4 bases and J 0 bases; bases outside gene matches: 2. CDR3 nucleotides: TGTGCCAGCTCACGGGACAGGGGATCAACTAATGAAAAACTGTTTTTT. Amino acid sequence: CASSRDRGSTNEKLFF.

The genes are TRBV14 and TRBJ1-2; TRBD1 aligns across 8 bases. This CDR3 region has 13 residues. V was clipped by 4 bases and J by 4 bases; unmatched bases: 2. The germline V gene encodes CDR1 SGHDN and CDR2 FVKESK. CDR3 sequence (DNA): TGTGCCAGCAGCCTTGGGACAGGCTATGGCTACACCTTC. This encodes CASSLGTGYGYTF.

The chain has TRBV7-9 and TRBJ1-5; a possible D gene is TRBD1 (5 bases). The V and J ends lost 5 bases and 2 bases respectively, with 16 bases between them. This CDR3 comprises 16 residues. Germline CDR1 and CDR2: SEHNR and FQNEAQ (reference sequence). CDR3 sequence: CASSPGSERGNQPQHF. The CDR3 nucleotides are TGTGCCAGCAGCCCAGGGTCTGAGAGAGGCAATCAGCCCCAGCATTTT.

The chain links TRBV19 to TRBJ2-1, with a tentative D call TRBD1 (5 bases). V was trimmed by 1 base and J by 0 bases, leaving 7 bases between them. The CDR3 spans 15 residues. Per germline, CDR1 LNHDA and CDR2 SQIVND (reference sequence). The CDR3 spells CASSIGQSSYNEQFF. The CDR3 DNA is TGTGCCAGTAGTATAGGACAGAGCTCCTACAATGAGCAGTTCTTC.